A single sample gave rise to the 11 T cell receptor beta chains below, sequenced in a study of human T cells and chemical hapten exposure. Documented time point: patch test 2, 6 weeks after DPC sensitization. Treatment: therapeutic diphenylcyclopropenone sensitization with weekly scalp DPC. From the RACE reads, TCRdb called clonotypes with MiXCR, one entry per CDR3 protein. The sample has approximately 110,000 distinct CDR3 sequences; more than 7% are singletons. The sample here was whole blood, taken in connection with sensitization to the hapten diphenylcyclopropenone (DPC). The source is a woman aged 40 to 55 with alopecia areata. Some clones in this sample may be carry-over from other donors' samples.

The chain recombines TRBV13 with TRBJ2-3, with D possibly called TRBD1 or TRBD2 (5 bases each). The CDR3 is 15 amino acids. Trimming removed 6 bases at V and 4 bases at J, with 17 bases between. Germline CDR1 reads PRHDT; CDR2 reads FYEKMQ (reference sequence). Here the CDR3 DNA reads TGTGCCAGCAGGACACGGGGCCGTACCCCAGATACGCAGTATTTT. It encodes CASRTRGRTPDTQYF.

A few counts support this clonotype. The chain carries TRBV29-1 and TRBJ2-3, with 9 bases fitting TRBD1. V shed 8 bases, J shed 3 bases, and the junction held 12 bases outside the gene matches. Germline V gene data show CDR1 as SQVTM and CDR2 as ANQGSEA. There are 15 residues in the CDR3. This chain's CDR3 is CSYLPGTGFTDTQYF. Written as DNA, the CDR3 is TGCAGCTACCTCCCCGGGACAGGGTTTACAGATACGCAGTATTTT.

The V call is TRBV6-2 or TRBV6-3, the J call TRBJ2-1; TRBD2 might be the D (5 bases). CDR1 MNHEY and CDR2 SVGEGT come from the germline V gene. This CDR3 is built from 18 residues. Trimming left V 10 bases short and J 3 bases short, with 28 bases between. CDR3 DNA: TGTGCCACCGAAAAGCAGACTAACTCCCCAGGATTCTACAATGAGCAGTTCTTC. Translated, it gives CATEKQTNSPGFYNEQFF.

The table lists this clonotype with many counts. The chain is built from TRBV28 and TRBJ2-7, with TRBD1 identical over 10 bases. The V segment lost 9 bases and the J segment 4 bases; nucleotides outside the gene matches: 6. CDR1 and CDR2 (germline): MDHEN, SYDVKM. The CDR3 is made up of 13 amino acids. The CDR3 sequence: CASRDRGTYEQYF. For the CDR3, the DNA is TGTGCCAGTCGGGACAGGGGTACGTACGAGCAGTACTTC.

This clonotype has a count of ten or more. The genes are TRBV10-3 and TRBJ1-3, with a weak D call TRBD1 (6 bases). V shed 6 bases and J shed 4 bases, with 16 bases lying between them. The V gene's germline CDR1 is ENHRY and CDR2 SYGVKD. This CDR3 spans 15 amino acids. DNA of the CDR3: TGTGCCATCAGCCCGGGGGCACCATCCGGAAACACCATATATTTT. Amino acids: CAISPGAPSGNTIYF.

This clonotype appeared many times. The rearrangement joins TRBV4-3 to TRBJ1-1, with TRBD1 as a possible D gene (6 bases). Trimming removed 1 base at V and 4 bases at J, with 13 bases between. Looked up from germline, CDR1 is LGHNA and CDR2 is YSLEER. The CDR3 has 15 amino acids. The CDR3 spells CASSQGQGLGTEAFF. CDR3 in DNA: TGCGCCAGCAGCCAAGGGCAGGGGCTTGGCACTGAAGCTTTCTTT.

This clonotype was counted only a few times. The chain uses TRBV7-9 and TRBJ2-2; tentatively, D is TRBD1 (5 bases). The germline CDR1 and CDR2 sequences are SEHNR and FQNEAQ (reference sequence). The V and J ends lost 5 bases and 6 bases respectively, with 7 bases between them. CDR3 length: 12 amino acids. The CDR3 sequence: CASSPGPGELFF. As DNA, the CDR3 is TGTGCCAGCAGCCCAGGGCCCGGGGAGCTGTTTTTT.

This clonotype was counted a few times. The chain has TRBV7-9 and TRBJ1-1, with D hard to call. The germline V gene encodes CDR1 SEHNR and CDR2 FQNEAQ (reference sequence). The CDR3 sequence is 23 residues long. V dropped 1 base and J dropped 1 base, with 34 bases sitting between them. The CDR3 loop reads CASSLVTPQEWIGISVTNTEAFF. For the CDR3, the DNA is TGTGCCAGCAGCTTAGTTACCCCTCAAGAATGGATTGGGATTTCGGTTACGAACACTGAAGCTTTCTTT.

This clonotype was seen repeatedly, ten times or more. The chain combines TRBV29-1 with TRBJ1-1, with 7 nucleotides matching TRBD1. The CDR3 is 13 amino acids. Germline values: CDR1 SQVTM, CDR2 ANQGSEA. V dropped 6 bases and J dropped 4; count of bases not matched to a gene: 8. The CDR3 bases are TGCAGCGTCCTCGGCCAGGGGGGCACTGAAGCTTTCTTT. This sequence encodes CSVLGQGGTEAFF.

This clonotype was counted ten times or more. The chain has TRBV6-1 and TRBJ1-5, with D unresolved. This CDR3 spans 15 amino acids. The V and J ends lost 1 base and 3 bases respectively, with 10 bases between them. CDR1 MNHNS and CDR2 SASEGT come from the germline V gene. CDR3 nucleotide sequence: TGTGCCAGCAGTGAAGGTATCCGGCCCAATCAGCCCCAGCATTTT. Amino acids: CASSEGIRPNQPQHF.

The V gene is TRBV10-3, the J gene TRBJ2-7; 14 bases match TRBD2. The V segment lost 8 bases and the J segment 3 bases; nucleotides outside the gene matches: 3. The CDR3 has 14 residues. Germline-derived CDR1 and CDR2 are ENHRY and SYGVKD. CDR3 sequence reads: CAIGTSGGLYEQYF. Here the CDR3 DNA reads TGTGCCATCGGGACTAGCGGGGGCCTCTACGAGCAGTACTTC.